This passage covers 7 T cell receptor beta chains from one sample sequenced in a study of T cells in Graves' hyperthyroidism and ophthalmopathy. Template material for amplifying TCR beta CDR3 regions consisted of RNA transcripts. The TCR CDR3 was amplified in a first-round RT-PCR using the HTBI primer set. TCRdb itself ran the multiplex PCR reads through MiXCR, one entry per CDR3 protein. The sample has 700,000 or so distinct CDR3 sequences; about a sixth are singletons. Sequenced sample: blood. Receptors originate from a young man with Graves' hyperthyroidism.

Concerning this clonotype itself: Given a much more abundant clone one base away, this may be a read error. V gene TRBV15 combines with J gene TRBJ2-5; 10 bases line up with TRBD2. The germline V gene has CDR1 LNHNV and CDR2 YYDKDF (reference sequence). The length of the CDR3 is 17 residues. V lost 1 base to trimming and J lost 5 bases; unmatched junction nucleotides: 10. The CDR3 reads CATSRGTSVSGRETQYF. The CDR3 DNA sequence: TGTGCCACCAGCAGAGGTACGTCGGTTAGCGGGAGGGAGACCCAGTACTTC.

In this sample, this clonotype turned up a few times. The chain uses TRBV5-1 and TRBJ2-7, with D possibly matching TRBD2 (6 bases). This CDR3 spans 17 amino acids. V dropped 4 bases and J dropped 0 bases, with 20 bases sitting between them. Germline V gene lookup returns CDR1 SGHRS and CDR2 YFSETQ. CDR3: CASSRPASSDNSYEQYF. CDR3 DNA sequence: TGCGCCAGCAGCCGCCCCGCCTCTAGCGATAACTCCTACGAGCAGTACTTC.

This clonotype was counted at least ten times. The chain has TRBV2 and TRBJ2-5; 10 nucleotides agree with TRBD2. V shed 6 bases, J shed 5 bases, and the junction held 9 bases outside the gene matches. The CDR3 consists of 15 residues. Germline V gene data show CDR1 as SNHLY and CDR2 as FYNNEI. The CDR3 loop reads CASRSTSGMRETQYF. DNA of the CDR3: TGTGCCAGCAGGTCCACTAGCGGGATGAGGGAGACCCAGTACTTC. Combining the CDR3 with reference TRBV2 and TRBJ2-5 gives the whole variable domain EPEVTQTPSHQVTQMGQEVILRCVPISNHLYFYWYRQILGQKVEFLVSFYNNEISEKSEIFDDQFSVERPDGSNFTLKIRSTKLEDSAMYFCASRSTSGMRETQYFGPGTRLLVL.

This clonotype was observed a few times. The chain has TRBV28 and TRBJ1-5, with a weak D call TRBD1 (5 bases). The CDR3 length is 13 residues. CDR1 and CDR2 (germline): MDHEN, SYDVKM. V lost 6 bases to trimming and J lost 5 bases, with 11 bases between them. The CDR3 nucleotides are TGTGCCAGCAGGGAAGGGGCCGATCAGCCCCAGCATTTT. Translating gives CASREGADQPQHF.

In its sample, this clonotype was seen many times. The genes are TRBV28 and TRBJ1-2, with a weak D call TRBD1 (5 bases). The V end lost 5 bases, the J end lost 8 bases, and 15 bases lay between the germline ends. Germline V CDR1 and CDR2: MDHEN, SYDVKM. CDR3 length: 13 amino acids. CDR3 bases: TGTGCCAGCAGTCCACTAGGGGCTGGAGGCTACACCTTC. Amino acid sequence: CASSPLGAGGYTF.

At least ten counts were recorded for this clonotype. The chain employs TRBV20-1 and TRBJ2-3; D not resolved. Trimming stripped 2 bases from V and 2 bases from J, with 8 bases between. Germline V gene lookup returns CDR1 DFQATT and CDR2 SNEGSKA (reference sequence). CDR3 length equals 13 residues. The CDR3 is CSARTDLTDTQYF. The CDR3 DNA reads as TGCAGTGCTAGAACGGATCTCACAGATACGCAGTATTTT.

This clonotype was counted between two and nine times. V usage is TRBV30 and J usage is TRBJ1-6, with a possible D match to TRBD1 (5 bases). The V end lost 3 bases, the J end lost 1 base, and 16 bases lay between the germline ends. Germline loops: CDR1 GTSNPN, CDR2 SVGIG (reference sequence). This CDR3 region has 17 residues. This CDR3 is CAWRETGKRSYNSPLHF. The CDR3 region has the DNA TGTGCCTGGAGGGAAACAGGAAAGAGGTCCTATAATTCACCCCTCCACTTT.